What follows is one T cell receptor beta chain and its context. The entry originates in a study of blood T cell repertoires in COVID-19. Across the study: Acute and convalescent COVID-19 samples came from the United States, Italy and Spain. The analysed material was cDNA or gDNA that came from T cells, B-cell-depleted T cells, or PBMCs.

In the source study's methods: Reference gene primer amplification gave nucleated cell count estimates. The method was immunoSEQ multiplex PCR; TCRdb's version includes in-frame clones alone and lacks a portion of them. D and trimming come from the DNA, and the V and J calls and clone size come from that table. Of approximately 45,000 clones listed, around four fifths are singletons. CDR1 and CDR2 from the germline V gene are LNHDA and SQIVND (reference sequence). Trimming shortened V by 4 bases and J by 3 bases, and 15 bases separated the two germline ends. CDR3 length: 15 amino acids. Sequenced sample: peripheral blood. The clonotype comes from an elderly woman with acute or convalescent COVID-19. J is TRBJ1-2 and V is TRBV19, with D tentatively TRBD1 (5 bases). The CDR3 nucleotides are TGTGCCAGTAGTACACAAGGGGCGGAGTACTATGGCTACACCTTC. The encoded protein is CASSTQGAEYYGYTF.